This T cell receptor beta chain was found in a study of blood T cell repertoires in COVID-19. The CDR3 sequence is 13 residues long. V was shortened by 6 bases and J by 4 bases, with 13 bases between the two germline ends. Per the germline V gene, CDR1 is GTSNPN and CDR2 is SVGIG (reference sequence). Using immunoSEQ multiplex PCR, the repertoire was profiled, and TCRdb retains in-frame clones only, with some absent. The table lists around 45,000 clones, under 95% of them singletons, with under 8.5% in the top ten. This clonotype was sampled from a man between 65 and 79 years old with active COVID-19. The chain combines TRBV30 with TRBJ2-4; tentatively, D is TRBD1 (5 bases). Sequenced: peripheral blood. The CDR3 is CACTTVAKNIQYF. The CDR3 DNA reads TGTGCCTGTACGACAGTCGCTAAAAACATTCAGTACTTC.